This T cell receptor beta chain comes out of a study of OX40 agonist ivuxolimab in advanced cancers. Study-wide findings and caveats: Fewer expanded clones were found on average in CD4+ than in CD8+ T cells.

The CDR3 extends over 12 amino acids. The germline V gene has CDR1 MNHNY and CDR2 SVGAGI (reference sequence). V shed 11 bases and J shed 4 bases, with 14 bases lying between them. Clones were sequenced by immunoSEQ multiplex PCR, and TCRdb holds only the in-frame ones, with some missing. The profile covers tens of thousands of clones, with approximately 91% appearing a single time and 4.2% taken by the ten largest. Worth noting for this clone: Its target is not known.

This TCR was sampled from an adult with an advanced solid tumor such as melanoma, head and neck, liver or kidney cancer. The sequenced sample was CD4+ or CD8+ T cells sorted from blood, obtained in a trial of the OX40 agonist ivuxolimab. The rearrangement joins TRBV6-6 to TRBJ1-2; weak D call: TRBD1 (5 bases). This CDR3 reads CALGGTFYGYTF. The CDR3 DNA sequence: TGTGCCCTGGGGGGGACCTTCTATGGCTACACCTTC.